This T cell receptor (beta chain) was documented in a study of T cell responses to AZD1222 COVID-19 vaccine. Only in-frame clones appear in the TCRdb table, and some are missing; sequencing was by immunoSEQ multiplex PCR. The table has about 130,000 clones, roughly 88% seen once; the top ten hold roughly 5.2%. With V trimmed by 8 bases and J by 0 bases, 6 bases remained unmatched. Germline values: CDR1 MNHNY, CDR2 SVGAGI (reference sequence). The CDR3 spans 15 residues. This receptor was obtained from an adult who received the AZD1222 COVID-19 vaccine. Material: peripheral blood, obtained 28 days after the second AZD1222 dose. The chain couples TRBV6-6 to TRBJ2-4; 8 nucleotides match TRBD1. The CDR3 DNA is TGTGCCAGCCGGGGACAGGAGATAGCCAAAAACATTCAGTACTTC. Translated: CASRGQEIAKNIQYF.